Given below is one T cell receptor beta chain in context. The record originates from a study of response to subunit inactivated influenza vaccine. The V gene end was trimmed by 1 base and the J gene end by 5 bases; junction bases not matched to a gene: 2. This CDR3 contains 15 residues. CDR1 and CDR2 from the germline V gene are SGHTA and FQGNSA. MiXCR, applied by TCRdb to the RT-PCR reads, yields one record per CDR3 protein. The sample carries about 610,000 distinct CDR3 sequences, 12% to 15% recorded once. This sequence joins TRBV7-2 and TRBJ2-1; 10 bases line up with TRBD2. The source material was PBMCs from blood, sampled roughly 12 days after vaccination. The receptor comes from a man aged 50 or older who received an inactivated influenza vaccine. The DNA of the CDR3 is TGTGCCAGCAGCTTAGTTAGCGGGGGGAACAATGAGCAGTTCTTC. This sequence encodes CASSLVSGGNNEQFF.